The rows below give T cell receptor beta chains drawn from one sample of a study of blood T cell repertoires in COVID-19. Method: immunoSEQ multiplex PCR; TCRdb's copy keeps in-frame clones and lacks some. This table has about 42,000 clones, 77% appearing once. Sequences were obtained from peripheral blood. The receptors were gathered from a woman in her 70s with acute or convalescent COVID-19. CDR3s include the opening cysteine and the closing phenylalanine or tryptophan. D genes are given only for firm matches. Rows may omit the clone size; those that give it use once, few, many or a size class.

clone_size j_call d_call v_call cdr3_nt cdr3_aa
once TRBJ1-1 NA TRBV18 TGTGCCAGCTCATGGGAGGGGCGGAACACTGAAGCTTTCTTT CASSWEGRNTEAFF
few TRBJ1-1 NA TRBV12-3/TRBV12-4 TGTGCCAGCGGCGGACAGAGTAAATATGAAGCTTTCTTT CASGGQSKYEAFF
NA TRBJ2-7 TRBD1 TRBV28 TGTGCCAGCAGTCCCCCGGGACAGTACTACGAGCAGTACTTC CASSPPGQYYEQYF
NA TRBJ2-7 TRBD2 TRBV19 TGTGCCAGTAGTAGGGCGGGGCTAGCGGGACTCAACGAGCAGTACTTC CASSRAGLAGLNEQYF
NA TRBJ1-1 NA TRBV7-2 TGTGCCAGCAGCTTGGCCCTCGGGGGACTAGTGACTGAAGCTTTCTTT CASSLALGGLVTEAFF
NA TRBJ1-2 TRBD1 TRBV10-2 TGCGCCAGCAGTGGGTTTAGGCCAGGGGGCGCATCTAACTATGGCTACACCTTC CASSGFRPGGASNYGYTF
NA TRBJ2-3 NA TRBV2 TGTGCCAGCAGTCTAGCAGTAGGTCCCACAGATACGCAGTATTTT CASSLAVGPTDTQYF
NA TRBJ2-3 NA TRBV19 TGTGCCAGTAGTATAGCGGACGGGGGCACAGATACGCAGTATTTT CASSIADGGTDTQYF
NA TRBJ2-5 NA TRBV20-1 TGCAGTGCTAGTTTACGGGAGACCCAGTACTTC CSASLRETQYF
few TRBJ2-7 NA TRBV30 TGTGCCTGGAGTCACACCAGCTCCTACGAGCAGTACTTC CAWSHTSSYEQYF
NA TRBJ1-2 NA TRBV7-2 TGTGCCAGCAGCCCAGACACGAACTATGGCTACACCTTC CASSPDTNYGYTF
few TRBJ2-3 TRBD2 TRBV10-2 TGCGCCAGCAGTGAGTACCCGACTAGCGGTTACACAGATACGCAGTATTTT CASSEYPTSGYTDTQYF
NA TRBJ1-1 NA TRBV7-8 TGTGCCAGCAGCTCGCGACAGAATTTTAACACTGAAGCTTTCTTT CASSSRQNFNTEAFF
once TRBJ2-1 TRBD2 TRBV19 TGTGCCAGTAGTCCGATGACTAGCGGGGGACACAATGAGCAGTTCTTC CASSPMTSGGHNEQFF
NA TRBJ2-7 TRBD2 TRBV6-2/TRBV6-3 TGTGCCAGCAGTTACCGTCCGAATATAGCGGGGGATTCCTACGAGCAGTACTTC CASSYRPNIAGDSYEQYF
NA TRBJ2-2 NA TRBV5-4 TGTGCCAGCAGCTTAAAGCGGCAGAACACCGGGGAGCTGTTTTTT CASSLKRQNTGELFF
NA TRBJ2-3 TRBD2 TRBV3-1/TRBV3-2 TGTGCCAGCAGCCCACCGCGGCTAGCGGGGGGGCAAGATACGCAGTATTTT CASSPPRLAGGQDTQYF
NA TRBJ1-5 NA TRBV3-1/TRBV3-2 TGTGCCAGCAGCCAGGGCCCTGGGAATCAGCCCCAGCATTTT CASSQGPGNQPQHF
many TRBJ2-1 TRBD1 TRBV6-1 TGTGCCAGCAGTGAGGGGACAGGGGCGCGGATTGAGCAGTTCTTC CASSEGTGARIEQFF
NA TRBJ2-1 NA TRBV7-2 TGTGCCAGCAGCTTAGGATTTCGGGGCAATGAGCAGTTCTTC CASSLGFRGNEQFF
NA TRBJ1-3 TRBD1 TRBV6-5 TGTGCCAGCAGAGGGACAGTCAGCTCTGGAAACACCATATATTTT CASRGTVSSGNTIYF
NA TRBJ2-2 TRBD1 TRBV18 TGTGCCAGCTCACAAACAGGGGTCGCGAACACCGGGGAGCTGTTTTTT CASSQTGVANTGELFF
NA TRBJ2-2 TRBD1 TRBV2 TGTGCCAGCAGTTCCGGGACAGGGGGCTTCACCGGGGAGCTGTTTTTT CASSSGTGGFTGELFF
NA TRBJ1-5 TRBD1 TRBV5-6 TGTGCCAGCAGCTTGTTCGCGGGACAGGGATTCTCTCAGCCCCAGCATTTT CASSLFAGQGFSQPQHF
NA TRBJ2-1 TRBD2 TRBV19 TGTGCCAGTAAGACTAGCGGGAGCGTAGACTACAACAATGAGCAGTTCTTC CASKTSGSVDYNNEQFF
NA TRBJ2-1 TRBD2 TRBV7-6 TGTGCCAGCAGCTACTATAGCGGGGGGGTTGGCGATGAGCAGTTCTTC CASSYYSGGVGDEQFF
NA TRBJ2-5 TRBD2 TRBV7-8 TGTGCCAGCAGCTTTAGCGGGGGGGCCAGAAAGACCCAGTACTTC CASSFSGGARKTQYF
NA TRBJ2-5 NA TRBV2 TGTGCCAGCAGGCCGGGGGGCGGGGAGGCCCAGTACTTC CASRPGGGEAQYF